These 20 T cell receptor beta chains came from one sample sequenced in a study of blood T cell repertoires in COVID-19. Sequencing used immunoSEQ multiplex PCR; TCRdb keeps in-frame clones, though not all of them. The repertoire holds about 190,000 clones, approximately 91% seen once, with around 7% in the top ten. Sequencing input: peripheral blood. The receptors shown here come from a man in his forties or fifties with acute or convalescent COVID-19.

In nucleotides, the CDR3 is TGTGCCAGCCACCCCGGACAGGGGGCTGGTGAAGCTTTCTTT. It translates to CASHPGQGAGEAFF. The chain employs TRBV19 and TRBJ1-1, with TRBD1 matching 11 bases. The junction had 10 bases not matched to a gene; V was cut back by 9 bases and J by 7 bases. CDR1 is LNHDA, CDR2 SQIVND, per germline (reference sequence). This CDR3 is 14 amino acids long.

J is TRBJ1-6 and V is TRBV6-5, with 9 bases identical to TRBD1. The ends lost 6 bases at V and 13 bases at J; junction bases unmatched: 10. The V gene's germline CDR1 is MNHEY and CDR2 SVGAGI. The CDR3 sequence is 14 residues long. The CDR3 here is CASRATGGPNPLHF. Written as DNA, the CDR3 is TGTGCCAGCAGAGCGACAGGGGGTCCGAATCCCCTCCACTTT.

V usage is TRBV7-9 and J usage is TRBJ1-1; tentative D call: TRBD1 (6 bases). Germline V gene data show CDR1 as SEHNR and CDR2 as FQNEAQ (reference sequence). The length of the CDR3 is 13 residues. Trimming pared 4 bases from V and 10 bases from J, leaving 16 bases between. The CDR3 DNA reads TGTGCCAGCAGCTCCGCGACAGGCGGAGGAGCTTTCTTT. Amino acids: CASSSATGGGAFF.

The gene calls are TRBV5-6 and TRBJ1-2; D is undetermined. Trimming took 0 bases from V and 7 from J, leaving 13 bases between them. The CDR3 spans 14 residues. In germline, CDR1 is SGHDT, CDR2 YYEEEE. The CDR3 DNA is TGTGCCAGCAGCTTGGCGGCTCCCAGAGGTGGCTACACCTTC. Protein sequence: CASSLAAPRGGYTF.

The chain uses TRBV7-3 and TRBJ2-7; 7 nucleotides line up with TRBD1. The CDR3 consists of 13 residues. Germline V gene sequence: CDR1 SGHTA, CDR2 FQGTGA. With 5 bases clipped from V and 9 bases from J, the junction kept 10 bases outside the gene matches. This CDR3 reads CASSATGEGRQYF. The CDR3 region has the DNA TGTGCCAGCAGCGCCACAGGGGAAGGGAGGCAGTACTTC.

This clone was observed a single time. The CDR3 coding sequence is TGTGCCGGCCGGGACAGGGGATCTGGCGAGCAGTACTTC. It translates to CAGRDRGSGEQYF. J is TRBJ2-7 and V is TRBV30; 10 nucleotides match TRBD1. The junction had 10 bases not matched to a gene; V was cut back by 8 bases and J by 6 bases. CDR3 length: 13 residues. CDR1 and CDR2 (germline): GTSNPN, SVGIG (reference sequence).

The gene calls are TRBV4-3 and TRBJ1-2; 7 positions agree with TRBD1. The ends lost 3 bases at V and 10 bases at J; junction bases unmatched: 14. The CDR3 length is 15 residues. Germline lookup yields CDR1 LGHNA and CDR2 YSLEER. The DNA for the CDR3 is TGCGCCAGCAGCCACCAGACAGGGAGTCCCTGGGACTACACCTTC. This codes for CASSHQTGSPWDYTF.

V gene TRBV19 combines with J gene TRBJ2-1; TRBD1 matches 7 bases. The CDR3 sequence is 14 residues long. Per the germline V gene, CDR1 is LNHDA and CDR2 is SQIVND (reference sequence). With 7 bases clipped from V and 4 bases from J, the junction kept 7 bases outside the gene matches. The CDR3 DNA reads TGTGCCAGTACCCCGGGACAGACTTACAATGAGCAGTTCTTC. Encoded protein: CASTPGQTYNEQFF.

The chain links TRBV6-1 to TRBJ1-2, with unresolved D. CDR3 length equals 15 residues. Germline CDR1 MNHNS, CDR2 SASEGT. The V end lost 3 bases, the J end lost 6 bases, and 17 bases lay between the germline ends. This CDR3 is CASSEVVGGPDGYTF. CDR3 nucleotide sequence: TGTGCCAGCAGTGAGGTTGTTGGAGGGCCGGATGGCTACACCTTC.

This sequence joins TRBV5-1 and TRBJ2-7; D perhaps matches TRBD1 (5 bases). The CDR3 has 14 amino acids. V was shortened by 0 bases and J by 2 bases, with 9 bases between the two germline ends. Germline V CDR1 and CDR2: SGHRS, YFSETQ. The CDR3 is CASSLGGSPYEQYF. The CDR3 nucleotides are TGCGCCAGCAGCTTGGGGGGCTCCCCCTACGAGCAGTACTTC.

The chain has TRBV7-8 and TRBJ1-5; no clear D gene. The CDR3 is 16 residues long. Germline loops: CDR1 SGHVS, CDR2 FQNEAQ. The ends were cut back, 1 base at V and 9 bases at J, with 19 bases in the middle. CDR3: CASSLDRELRGRPQHF. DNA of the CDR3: TGTGCCAGCAGCTTAGATAGGGAATTGCGGGGAAGGCCCCAGCATTTT.

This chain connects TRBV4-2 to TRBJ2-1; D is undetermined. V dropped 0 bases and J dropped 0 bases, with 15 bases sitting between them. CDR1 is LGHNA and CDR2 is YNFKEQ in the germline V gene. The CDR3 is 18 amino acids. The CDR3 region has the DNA TGTGCCAGCAGCCAAGATTCGGCCTTTTACAGCTCCTACAATGAGCAGTTCTTC. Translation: CASSQDSAFYSSYNEQFF.

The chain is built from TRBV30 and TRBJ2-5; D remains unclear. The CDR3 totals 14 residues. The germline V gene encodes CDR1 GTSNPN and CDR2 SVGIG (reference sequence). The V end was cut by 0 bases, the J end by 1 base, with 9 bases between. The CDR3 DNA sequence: TGTGCCTGGAGTGTAACCCGGTTCCAAGAGACCCAGTACTTC. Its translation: CAWSVTRFQETQYF.

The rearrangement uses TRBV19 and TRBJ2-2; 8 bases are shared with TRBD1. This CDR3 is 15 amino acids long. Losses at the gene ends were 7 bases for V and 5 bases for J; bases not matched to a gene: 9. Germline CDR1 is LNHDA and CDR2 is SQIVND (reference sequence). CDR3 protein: CASTPGQAQTGELFF. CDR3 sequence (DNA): TGTGCCAGTACCCCGGGACAGGCCCAAACCGGGGAGCTGTTTTTT. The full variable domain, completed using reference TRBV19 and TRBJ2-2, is DGGITQSPKYLFRKEGQNVTLSCEQNLNHDAMYWYRQDPGQGLRLIYYSQIVNDFQKGDIAEGYSVSREKKESFPLTVTSAQKNPTAFYLCASTPGQAQTGELFFGEGSRLTVL.

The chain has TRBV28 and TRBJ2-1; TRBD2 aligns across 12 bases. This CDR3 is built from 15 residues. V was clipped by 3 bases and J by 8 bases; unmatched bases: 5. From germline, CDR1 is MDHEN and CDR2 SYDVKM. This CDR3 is CASSFSTSGGYEQFF. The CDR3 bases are TGTGCCAGCAGTTTTTCGACTAGCGGGGGATATGAGCAGTTCTTC.

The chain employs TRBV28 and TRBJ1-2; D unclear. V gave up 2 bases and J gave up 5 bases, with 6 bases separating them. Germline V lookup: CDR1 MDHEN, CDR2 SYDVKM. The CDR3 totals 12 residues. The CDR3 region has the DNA TGTGCCAGCAGTTTAGCGGAGTATGGCTACACCTTC. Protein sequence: CASSLAEYGYTF.

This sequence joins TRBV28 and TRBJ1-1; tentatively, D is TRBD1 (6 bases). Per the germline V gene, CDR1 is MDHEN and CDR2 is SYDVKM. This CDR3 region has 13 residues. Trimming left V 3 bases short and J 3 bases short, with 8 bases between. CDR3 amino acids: CASSFPGDTEAFF. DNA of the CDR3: TGTGCCAGCAGTTTTCCAGGGGACACTGAAGCTTTCTTT.

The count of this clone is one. The CDR3 DNA is TGTGCCAGCGGCCCCGACTACCTTTACGAGCAGTACTTC. Translated: CASGPDYLYEQYF. The V gene is TRBV5-5, the J gene TRBJ2-7; TRBD2 is a possible D gene (5 bases). This CDR3 region has 13 residues. Germline V gene lookup returns CDR1 SGHKS and CDR2 YYEKEE (reference sequence). V dropped 7 bases and J dropped 4 bases, with 15 bases sitting between them.

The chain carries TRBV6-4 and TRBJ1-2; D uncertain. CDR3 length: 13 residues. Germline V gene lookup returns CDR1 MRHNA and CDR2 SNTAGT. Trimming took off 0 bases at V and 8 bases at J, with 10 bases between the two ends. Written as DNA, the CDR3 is TGTGCCAGCAGTGACTCGGGAGGGAGCGGCTACACCTTC. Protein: CASSDSGGSGYTF.

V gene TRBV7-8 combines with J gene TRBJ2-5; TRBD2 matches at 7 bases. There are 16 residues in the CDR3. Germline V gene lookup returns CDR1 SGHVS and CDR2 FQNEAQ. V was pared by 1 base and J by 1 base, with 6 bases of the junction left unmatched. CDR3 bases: TGTGCCAGCAGCTTAGTCCGGACTAGTGGCCAAGAGACCCAGTACTTC. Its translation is CASSLVRTSGQETQYF. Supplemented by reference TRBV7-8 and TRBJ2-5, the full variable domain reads GAGVSQSPRYKVAKRGQDVALRCDPISGHVSLFWYQQALGQGPEFLTYFQNEAQLDKSGLPSDRFFAERPEGSVSTLKIQRTQQEDSAVYLCASSLVRTSGQETQYFGPGTRLLVL.